The entry below describes one T cell receptor (beta chain). No antigen is known for it. TCRdb keeps only in-frame clones here, not all; method: immunoSEQ multiplex PCR. Of about 1.1 million clones listed, around three quarters are singletons. The data originate from a study of shared clonotypes between healthy human individuals. Study findings and constraints: Clonotypes shared by all four donors outscored non-shared clonotypes in generation probability.

Material for sequencing was memory CD4+ T cells from PBMCs. Subset defined: CD45RA-negative fraction. The receptor's source is a man aged 18 to 29 in good health. Some clones in this sample may be carry-over from other donors' samples.

CDR3 coding DNA: TGTGCCAGCAGCTCATACACGGCCGGGGAGCTGTTTTTT. This sequence encodes CASSSYTAGELFF. The genes are TRBV9 and TRBJ2-2; D not certain. The ends were cut back, 4 bases at V and 6 bases at J, with 10 bases in the middle. From germline, CDR1 is SGDLS and CDR2 YYNGEE. The CDR3 totals 13 residues.